The clone carrying this T cell receptor beta chain has just one count. The data belong to a study of blood T cell repertoires in COVID-19. This table comes from immunoSEQ multiplex PCR, and its TCRdb copy is limited to in-frame clones, with some not included. Found here are approximately 180,000 clones, less than 85% of them singletons; the top ten hold around 5.5%. Germline V CDR1 and CDR2: ENHRY, SYGVKD. With V trimmed by 2 bases and J by 2 bases, 6 bases remained unmatched. The CDR3 covers 17 residues. Material: PBMCs or T cells enriched from blood (not recorded which). This chain uses TRBV10-3 with TRBJ2-3; TRBD2 agrees at 11 bases. The receptor was isolated from a woman aged 55-69 years with acute COVID-19. This CDR3 reads CAISEIPSGRTTDTQYF. The CDR3 DNA reads as TGTGCCATCAGTGAGATTCCTAGCGGGAGGACCACAGATACGCAGTATTTT.